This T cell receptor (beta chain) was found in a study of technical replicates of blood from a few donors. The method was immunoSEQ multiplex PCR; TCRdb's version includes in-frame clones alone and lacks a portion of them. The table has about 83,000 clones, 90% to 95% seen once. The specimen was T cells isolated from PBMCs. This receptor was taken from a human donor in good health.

In nucleotides, the CDR3 is TGTGCCAGCAGCTTAGGACAGTTGAACACTGAAGCTTTCTTT. It codes for CASSLGQLNTEAFF. The rearrangement joins TRBV13 to TRBJ1-1, with D hard to call. Trimming left V 0 bases short and J 0 bases short, with 5 bases between. CDR3 size: 14 residues. Germline values: CDR1 PRHDT, CDR2 FYEKMQ (reference sequence). Full variable domain (remainder filled in from reference TRBV13 and TRBJ1-1): AAGVIQSPRHLIKEKRETATLKCYPIPRHDTVYWYQQGPGQDPQFLISFYEKMQSDKGSIPDRFSAQQFSDYHSELNMSSLELGDSALYFCASSLGQLNTEAFFGQGTRLTVV.